Below, 12 T cell receptor beta chains from the same sample are listed, as sequenced in a study of blood T cell repertoires in COVID-19. Method: immunoSEQ multiplex PCR; TCRdb's copy keeps in-frame clones and lacks some. The sample shows about 95,000 clones, about nine tenths of them seen only once. Specimen: peripheral blood. The receptors derive from an older woman with acute or convalescent COVID-19.

V gene TRBV19 combines with J gene TRBJ1-4; 8 bases are a match to TRBD1. Germline CDR1 is LNHDA and CDR2 is SQIVND (reference sequence). The CDR3 covers 14 residues. Trimming at V came to 5 bases and at J to 7 bases, leaving 6 bases not matched to a gene. The CDR3 loop is CASSQQGGSEKLFF. CDR3 DNA sequence: TGTGCCAGTAGTCAACAGGGGGGGAGTGAAAAACTGTTTTTT. Filled out from reference TRBV19 and TRBJ1-4, the complete variable domain reads DGGITQSPKYLFRKEGQNVTLSCEQNLNHDAMYWYRQDPGQGLRLIYYSQIVNDFQKGDIAEGYSVSREKKESFPLTVTSAQKNPTAFYLCASSQQGGSEKLFFGSGTQLSVL.

The chain employs TRBV5-5 and TRBJ2-3; D not resolved. V was shortened by 0 bases and J by 0 bases, with 8 bases between the two germline ends. The CDR3 loop spans 15 amino acids. The germline V gene has CDR1 SGHKS and CDR2 YYEKEE (reference sequence). The CDR3 loop is CASSLALLSTDTQYF. In DNA form, the CDR3 reads TGTGCCAGCAGCTTGGCCTTACTAAGCACAGATACGCAGTATTTT.

This chain joins TRBV10-2 and TRBJ2-1; TRBD2 aligns across 13 bases. The germline V gene encodes CDR1 WSHSY and CDR2 SAAADI. Trimming removed 11 bases from V and 1 base from J; junction bases left unmatched: 8. The CDR3 contains 16 residues. The CDR3 nucleotides read TGCGCCGCGATGGGACTAGCGGGGTCATCCTACAATGAGCAGTTCTTC. Translated: CAAMGLAGSSYNEQFF.

This chain uses TRBV11-1 with TRBJ2-2, with D unresolved. CDR1 and CDR2 (germline): SGHAT, FQDESV (reference sequence). Trimming shortened V by 5 bases and J by 2 bases, and 9 bases separated the two germline ends. This CDR3 is 14 amino acids long. CDR3 sequence: CASSARGNTGELFF. CDR3 coding DNA: TGTGCCAGCAGCGCCCGAGGTAACACCGGGGAGCTGTTTTTT.

CDR3 in amino acids: CASSKLRRDSYEQYV. CDR3 coding DNA: TGTGCCAGCAGCAAATTACGCCGGGACAGCTACGAGCAGTACGTC. The V and J genes are TRBV21-1 and TRBJ2-7; TRBD1, the table's D call, lacks a check against the DNA. TRBV21-1 counts as a pseudogene. The CDR3 has 15 amino acids.

The V and J genes are TRBV2 and TRBJ2-7; D uncertain. Germline V CDR1 and CDR2: SNHLY, FYNNEI. Trimming took 4 bases from V and 3 from J, leaving 4 bases between them. The length of the CDR3 is 11 residues. The CDR3 DNA is TGTGCCAGCAGTGTCCACTACGAGCAGTACTTC. Encoded protein: CASSVHYEQYF.

This clone has only one observation. The rearrangement links TRBV24-1 to TRBJ1-4; D is perhaps TRBD1 (5 bases). CDR1 and CDR2 from the germline V gene are KGHDR and SFDVKD. V was cut by 5 bases and J by 0 bases, with 9 bases left in between. The CDR3 is 15 residues long. The CDR3 is CATSAGGTTNEKLFF. CDR3 DNA sequence: TGTGCCACCAGTGCGGGGGGAACAACTAATGAAAAACTGTTTTTT.

J is TRBJ1-4 and V is TRBV5-8; D is perhaps TRBD1 (6 bases). The CDR3 loop spans 15 amino acids. Germline CDR1 is SGHTS and CDR2 is YDEGEE. The V and J ends lost 6 bases and 0 bases respectively, with 12 bases between them. The CDR3 region is CASNNGQTTNEKLFF. CDR3 bases: TGTGCCAGCAACAACGGACAGACAACTAATGAAAAACTGTTTTTT.

Remarks on this clone: Other DNA sequences in this sample translate to the same CDR3. The chain carries TRBV19 and TRBJ1-5; a weak D match, TRBD1 (6 bases). Germline V gene sequence: CDR1 LNHDA, CDR2 SQIVND (reference sequence). Between the trimmed V and J ends, which lost 3 bases and 6 bases, there was a span of 15 bases. The CDR3 extends over 15 amino acids. CDR3 sequence: CASSMGGGGSQPQHF. The DNA of the CDR3 is TGTGCCAGTAGTATGGGCGGGGGGGGCAGTCAGCCCCAGCATTTT.

The DNA for the CDR3 is TGTGCCAGCACCCGGGACAGGGGGACAGATACGCAGTATTTT. Protein product: CASTRDRGTDTQYF. J is TRBJ2-3 and V is TRBV7-2; 11 bases line up with TRBD1. Germline lookup yields CDR1 SGHTA and CDR2 FQGNSA. The CDR3 extends over 14 amino acids. The V and J ends lost 7 bases and 3 bases, in that order; junction bases with no gene match: 3.

This chain connects TRBV10-2 to TRBJ1-5; maybe TRBD1 (5 bases). Germline-derived CDR1 and CDR2 are WSHSY and SAAADI. V gave up 8 bases and J gave up 3 bases, with 11 bases separating them. The CDR3 consists of 13 residues. The chain's CDR3 is CASRGGNNQPQHF. CDR3 DNA: TGCGCCAGCCGCGGGGGGAACAATCAGCCCCAGCATTTT.

The chain carries TRBV4-1 and TRBJ1-1; D is undetermined. Germline assignment: CDR1 MGHRA and CDR2 YSYEKL. CDR3 length: 16 residues. The V end lost 4 bases, the J end lost 1 base, and 16 bases lay between the germline ends. This CDR3 is CASSPSTPRGNTEAFF. In DNA form, the CDR3 reads TGCGCCAGCAGCCCGTCGACCCCTCGGGGGAACACTGAAGCTTTCTTT.